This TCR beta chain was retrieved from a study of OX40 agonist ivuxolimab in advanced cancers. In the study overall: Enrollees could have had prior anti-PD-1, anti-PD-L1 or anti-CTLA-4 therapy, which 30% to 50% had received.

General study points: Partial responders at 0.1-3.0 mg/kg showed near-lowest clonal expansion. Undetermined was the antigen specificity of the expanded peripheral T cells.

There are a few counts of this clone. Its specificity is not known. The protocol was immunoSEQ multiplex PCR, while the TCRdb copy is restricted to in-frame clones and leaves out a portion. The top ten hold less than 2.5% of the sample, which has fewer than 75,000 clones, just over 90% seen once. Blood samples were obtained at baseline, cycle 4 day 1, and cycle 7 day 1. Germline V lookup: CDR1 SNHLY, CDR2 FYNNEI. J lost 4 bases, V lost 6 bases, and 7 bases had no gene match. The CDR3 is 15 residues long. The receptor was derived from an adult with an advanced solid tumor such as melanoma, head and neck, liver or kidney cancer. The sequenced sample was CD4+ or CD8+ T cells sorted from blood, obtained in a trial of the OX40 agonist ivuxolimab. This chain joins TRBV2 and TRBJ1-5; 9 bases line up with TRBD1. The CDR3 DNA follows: TGTGCCAGCAGGGAGACAGGGGGTGGAAATCAGCCCCAGCATTTT. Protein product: CASRETGGGNQPQHF.